This T cell receptor beta chain was sequenced for a study of T cell responses to AZD1222 COVID-19 vaccine (dated by TCRdb to the early 2020s). For context, the study as a whole: AZD1222 recipients whose second dose came at about 4 weeks and those whose second dose came at about 12 weeks were combined into one group, since spike-specific TCR depth and breadth did not differ between the two schedules. Trial participants were enrolled by age into subgroups of 18-55, 56-69 and 70-plus years, and roughly 150, 30 and 60 TCR-sequenced participants, respectively, were included in these subgroups. A total of just over 230 trial participants underwent TCR sequencing, of whom roughly 210 received two doses of AZD1222 and 26 received two doses of the MenACWY control vaccine. Results and caveats for the whole study, not just this receptor: After two AZD1222 doses, spike-specific TCR breadth and depth were significantly higher than at day 0 and than in MenACWY recipients. Reportedly, close to half of the unique spike-specific TCRs recognized epitopes lying outside the regions that are mutated in the B.1.351 and B.1.1.7 variants. In the small 56-69-year group, the increase in depth fell short of significance, most likely because of low power. Conclusions about previously exposed vaccinees are limited, since just six or seven AZD1222 recipients were seropositive for SARS-CoV-2 at baseline. The vaccine-associated CD4 TCRs covered the entire spike protein, and the dominant responses fell in regions 160-218 and 743-854. Most participants were white British and females outnumbered males, and the authors suggested that clonal diversity may have been underestimated. Because no day 14 peak-response samples were available, the repertoires could be characterized only after the peak T cell response.

Concerning this clone: The antigen this receptor binds is unknown. No much larger clone exists at a distance of one base, and base qualities are not known.

The CDR3 regions of human TCRbeta chains were analyzed by immunosequencing. The source study handled its data this way. Repertoire TCRs were matched against a reference library of SARS-CoV-2-specific TCRs generated with the MIRA antigen-specificity platform. Breadth was defined as the fraction of unique TCRs that were SARS-CoV-2-associated, and depth was defined as the fraction of total T cells that were SARS-CoV-2-associated. Using the MIRA data, each spike-specific TCR was assigned both to the spike region to which the TCR was reactive and to a CD4 or CD8 class. Log10-transformed breadth and depth values were compared by one-way ANOVA with Sidak's multiple comparisons tests. Imported from immuneACCESS, the table was reduced by TCRdb to in-frame sequences with V and J called. These copies leave out some clones; in studies compared against another copy, an unresolved V gene accounts for under half, and the cause of the remainder is not known. V, J and clone size are those of that table, while D and trimming were read from the DNA. Here the sample has roughly 100,000 clones; 91% occur a single time. The leading ten clones occupy less than 55% of the sample.

Interpreted using the paper, the time point label stands for: baseline before first vaccination. The vaccinee samples were drawn from two UK trials, COV001 and COV002, one of which was a single-blind randomized controlled phase 2/3 trial testing AZD1222 (ChAdOx1 nCoV-19) in healthy adults. For TCRbeta chain sequencing, PBMC samples from trial participants were taken at day 0 and at day 28 after the second dose. Here V drops 2 bases and J drops 4 bases, and the junction holds 3 bases not matched to any gene. The CDR3 numbers 15 residues from cysteine through phenylalanine. Left in the record is the CDR3 DNA by itself, 45 bases read in frame from the first base. As encoded in the germline V gene, CDR1 is KGHSH while CDR2 is LQKENI.

The V gene is TRBV18 and the J gene is TRBJ1-5; TRBD1 fits 9 bases in the junction. The receptor's source is an adult in good health. Sequencing was performed on peripheral blood, taken on day 0 of AZD1222 vaccination. The CDR3 in this case is CASSPLGQGNQPQHF. The nucleotide sequence is TGTGCCAGCTCACCATTAGGACAGGGGAATCAGCCCCAGCATTTT.